Below, one T cell receptor (beta chain) is given with its context. The CDR3 extends over 15 amino acids. V lost 5 bases and J lost 5; bases outside the gene matches: 10. Per the germline V gene, CDR1 is LNHDA and CDR2 is SQIVND (reference sequence). The data were taken from a study of immune evolution from preneoplasia to lung adenocarcinoma. TCRdb keeps only in-frame clones here, not all; method: immunoSEQ multiplex PCR. The table lists some 3,500 clones, around 82% of them singletons. This TCR was sampled from an older donor with lung adenocarcinoma. The V gene is TRBV19, the J gene TRBJ1-1; TRBD1 matches 8 bases. Sequencing was performed on FFPE adjacent normal lung tissue. The CDR3, as DNA: TGTGCCAGTAGTCCCCGGACAGGGCGGCGAACTGAAGCTTTCTTT. Residues: CASSPRTGRRTEAFF.